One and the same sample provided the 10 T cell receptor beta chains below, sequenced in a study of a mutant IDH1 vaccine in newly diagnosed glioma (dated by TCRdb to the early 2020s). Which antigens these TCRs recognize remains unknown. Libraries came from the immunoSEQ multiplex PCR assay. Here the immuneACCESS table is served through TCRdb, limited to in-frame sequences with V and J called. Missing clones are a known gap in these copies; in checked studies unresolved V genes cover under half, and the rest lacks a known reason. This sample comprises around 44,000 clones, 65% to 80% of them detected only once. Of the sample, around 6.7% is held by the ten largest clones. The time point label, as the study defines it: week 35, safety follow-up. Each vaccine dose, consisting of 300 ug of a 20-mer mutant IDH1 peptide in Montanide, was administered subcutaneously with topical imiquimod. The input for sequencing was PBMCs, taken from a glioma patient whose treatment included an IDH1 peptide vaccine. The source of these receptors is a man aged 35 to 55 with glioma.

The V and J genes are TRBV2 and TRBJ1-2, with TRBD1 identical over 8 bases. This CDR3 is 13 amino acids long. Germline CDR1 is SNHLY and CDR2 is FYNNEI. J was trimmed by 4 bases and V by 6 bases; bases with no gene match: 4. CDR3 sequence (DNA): TGTGCCAGCAGGGCCGGACAGGGCTATGGCTACACCTTC. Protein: CASRAGQGYGYTF.

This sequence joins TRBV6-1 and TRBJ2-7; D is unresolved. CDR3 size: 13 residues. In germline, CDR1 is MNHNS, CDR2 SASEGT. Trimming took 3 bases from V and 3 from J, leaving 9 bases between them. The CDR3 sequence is CASSDSRSYEQYF. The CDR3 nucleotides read TGTGCCAGCAGTGATTCCCGGAGCTACGAGCAGTACTTC.

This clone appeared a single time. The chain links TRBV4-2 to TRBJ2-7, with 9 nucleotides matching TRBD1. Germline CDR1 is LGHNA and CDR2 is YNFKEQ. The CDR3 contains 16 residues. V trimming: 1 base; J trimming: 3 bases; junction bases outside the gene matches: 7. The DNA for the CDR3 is TGTGCCAGCAGCCAAGCTGGTGGACAGGGGCACTACGAGCAGTACTTC. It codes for CASSQAGGQGHYEQYF.

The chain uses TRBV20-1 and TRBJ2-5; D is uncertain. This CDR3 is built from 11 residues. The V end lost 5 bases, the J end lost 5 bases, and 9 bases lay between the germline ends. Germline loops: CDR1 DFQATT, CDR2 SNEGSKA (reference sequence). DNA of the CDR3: TGCAGTGCTGGGTCGGCGGAGACCCAGTACTTC. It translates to CSAGSAETQYF.

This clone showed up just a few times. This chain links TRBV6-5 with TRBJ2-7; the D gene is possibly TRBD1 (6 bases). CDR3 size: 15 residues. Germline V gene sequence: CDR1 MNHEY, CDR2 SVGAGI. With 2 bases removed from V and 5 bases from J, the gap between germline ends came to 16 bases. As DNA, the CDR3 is TGTGCCAGCAGTTACGTCAGGGGATCCCCCAACGAGCAGTACTTC. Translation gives CASSYVRGSPNEQYF.

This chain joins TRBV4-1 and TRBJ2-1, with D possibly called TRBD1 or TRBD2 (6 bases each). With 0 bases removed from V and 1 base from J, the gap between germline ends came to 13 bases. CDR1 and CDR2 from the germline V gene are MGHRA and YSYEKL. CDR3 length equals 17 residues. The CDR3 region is CASSQDLGGASYNEQFF. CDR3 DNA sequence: TGCGCCAGCAGCCAAGATCTGGGGGGCGCGTCCTACAATGAGCAGTTCTTC.

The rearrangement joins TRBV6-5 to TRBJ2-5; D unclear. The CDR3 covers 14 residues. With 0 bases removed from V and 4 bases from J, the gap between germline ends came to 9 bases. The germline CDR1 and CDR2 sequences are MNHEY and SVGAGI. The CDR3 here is CASSYSVDPETQYF. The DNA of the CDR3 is TGTGCCAGCAGTTACTCAGTGGATCCAGAGACCCAGTACTTC.

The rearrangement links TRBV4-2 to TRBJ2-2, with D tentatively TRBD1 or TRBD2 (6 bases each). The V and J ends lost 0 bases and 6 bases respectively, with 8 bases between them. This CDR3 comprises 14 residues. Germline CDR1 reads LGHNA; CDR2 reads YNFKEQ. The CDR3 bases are TGTGCCAGCAGCCAAGAGGAGGGGGCCGGGGAGCTGTTTTTT. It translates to CASSQEEGAGELFF.

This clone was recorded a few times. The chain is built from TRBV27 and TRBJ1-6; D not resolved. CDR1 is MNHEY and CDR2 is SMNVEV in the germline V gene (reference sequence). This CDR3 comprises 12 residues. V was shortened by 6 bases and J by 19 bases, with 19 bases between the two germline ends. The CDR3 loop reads CASSAAGPNEHF. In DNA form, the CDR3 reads TGTGCCAGCAGCGCCGCCGGACCCAACGAACACTTT.

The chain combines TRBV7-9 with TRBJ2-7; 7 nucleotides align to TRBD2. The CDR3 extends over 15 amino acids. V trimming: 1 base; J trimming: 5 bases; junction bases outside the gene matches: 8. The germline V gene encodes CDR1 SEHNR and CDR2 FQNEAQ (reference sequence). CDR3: CASSLGSSGADEQYF. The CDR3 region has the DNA TGTGCCAGCAGCTTAGGTTCTAGCGGCGCCGACGAGCAGTACTTC.